This T cell receptor beta chain was sequenced in a study of blood T cells in healthy people across ages. Alongside a J-beta primer mix, a sample-barcoded 5' primer served in a second PCR lasting about 7 to 12 cycles. TCRdb reprocessed the 5' RACE reads with MiXCR, giving one entry per CDR3 protein. In the table there are 780,000 or so distinct CDR3 sequences, about 53% of which are singletons. Ranging in age from about 6 to 100, the donors were healthy Caucasian individuals from Russia. The trim removed 6 bases at V and 6 bases at J, leaving 7 bases unmatched. CDR3 length: 13 residues. Germline values: CDR1 DFQATT, CDR2 SNEGSKA (reference sequence).

The V gene is TRBV20-1, the J gene TRBJ2-4, with 8 positions matching TRBD1. The sequence came from an elderly man in good health. The specimen was blood. Here the CDR3 DNA reads TGCAGTGCGGACAGGGCCTCCGGAAACATTCAGTACTTC. Encoded protein: CSADRASGNIQYF.